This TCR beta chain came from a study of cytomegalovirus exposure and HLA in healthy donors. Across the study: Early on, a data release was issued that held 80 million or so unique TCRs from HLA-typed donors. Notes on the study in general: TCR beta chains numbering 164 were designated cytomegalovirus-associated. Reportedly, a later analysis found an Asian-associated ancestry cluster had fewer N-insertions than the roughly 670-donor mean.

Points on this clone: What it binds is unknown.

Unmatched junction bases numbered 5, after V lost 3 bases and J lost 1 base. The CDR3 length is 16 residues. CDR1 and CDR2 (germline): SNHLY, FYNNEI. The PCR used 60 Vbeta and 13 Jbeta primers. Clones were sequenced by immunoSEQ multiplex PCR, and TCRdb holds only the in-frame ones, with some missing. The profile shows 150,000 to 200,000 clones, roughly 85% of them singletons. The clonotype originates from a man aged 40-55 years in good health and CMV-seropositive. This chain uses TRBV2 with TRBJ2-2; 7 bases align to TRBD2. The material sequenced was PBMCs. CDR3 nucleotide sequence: TGTGCCAGCAGTGATGTAGCGGGTATGAACACCGGGGAGCTGTTTTTT. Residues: CASSDVAGMNTGELFF.